These 15 T cell receptor beta chains share one sample of origin, sequenced in a study of blood T cell repertoires in COVID-19. Profiling relied on immunoSEQ multiplex PCR, and the TCRdb table lists in-frame clones only, not all of them. The sample lists a few hundred thousand clones, roughly 90% occurring once. The sequenced material came from peripheral blood. The receptors shown here come from a man between 18 and 35 years old who had recovered from COVID-19.

The V call is TRBV30, the J call TRBJ2-3; TRBD2 matches 15 bases. Germline V gene sequence: CDR1 GTSNPN, CDR2 SVGIG (reference sequence). Losses at the gene ends were 1 base for V and 5 bases for J; bases not matched to a gene: 4. The CDR3 extends over 16 amino acids. The CDR3 DNA follows: TGTGCCTGGAGTGGGGGACTAGCGGGAGGACAAGATACGCAGTATTTT. Translated, it gives CAWSGGLAGGQDTQYF.

The rearrangement uses TRBV3-1 (or the pseudogene TRBV3-2) and TRBJ1-3; D gene uncertain. CDR1 is LGHDT and CDR2 is YNNKEL in the germline V gene (reference sequence). Trimming left V 7 bases short and J 0 bases short, with 13 bases between. The CDR3 is made up of 15 amino acids. CDR3 in DNA: TGTGCCAGCACCCTTCAGGCGGGCTCTGGAAACACCATATATTTT. As protein: CASTLQAGSGNTIYF.

The chain joins TRBV29-1 to TRBJ1-4; 8 bases map to TRBD1. CDR1 is SQVTM and CDR2 is ANQGSEA in the germline V gene. The CDR3 sequence is 15 residues long. V shed 7 bases and J 3 bases; nucleotides not matched to a gene: 10. CDR3 sequence: CSAKISGQANEKLFF. The CDR3 DNA is TGCAGCGCGAAAATATCGGGACAGGCTAATGAAAAACTGTTTTTT. Full variable domain (outside the CDR3, taken from reference TRBV29-1 and TRBJ1-4): SAVISQKPSRDICQRGTSLTIQCQVDSQVTMMFWYRQQPGQSLTLIATANQGSEATYESGFVIDKFPISRPNLTFSTLTVSNMSPEDSSIYLCSAKISGQANEKLFFGSGTQLSVL.

The chain employs TRBV15 and TRBJ2-2; the match to TRBD1 covers 7 bases. CDR3 length: 15 residues. The trim removed 4 bases at V and 1 base at J, leaving 3 bases unmatched. From germline, CDR1 is LNHNV and CDR2 YYDKDF (reference sequence). The CDR3 loop reads CATSTWTGNTGELFF. Written as DNA, the CDR3 is TGTGCCACCAGCACCTGGACAGGGAACACCGGGGAGCTGTTTTTT.

V and J are TRBV9 and TRBJ2-7, with D maybe TRBD2 (5 bases). V was clipped by 3 bases and J by 0 bases, with 10 bases between them. The V gene's germline CDR1 is SGDLS and CDR2 YYNGEE. The CDR3 sequence is 14 residues long. The CDR3 sequence is CASSASRDSYEQYF. CDR3 nucleotides: TGTGCCAGCAGCGCTTCTCGGGACTCCTACGAGCAGTACTTC.

V and J are TRBV19 and TRBJ1-2; D perhaps matches TRBD1 (6 bases). Trimming took off 5 bases at V and 2 bases at J, with 15 bases between the two ends. CDR3 size: 15 residues. The V gene's germline CDR1 is LNHDA and CDR2 SQIVND (reference sequence). CDR3 bases: TGTGCCAGTAGTGTGCAGGGGAAGACCAACTATGGCTACACCTTC. This sequence encodes CASSVQGKTNYGYTF.

The chain recombines TRBV10-3 with TRBJ2-6; no definite D call. This CDR3 region has 14 residues. V was trimmed by 3 bases and J by 0 bases, leaving 3 bases between them. CDR1 ENHRY and CDR2 SYGVKD come from the germline V gene. CDR3 amino acids: CAISDNSGANVLTF. DNA for the CDR3: TGTGCCATCAGTGACAACTCTGGGGCCAACGTCCTGACTTTC.

This clone showed up just a few times. V usage is TRBV28 and J usage is TRBJ1-2; D is unclear. Germline CDR1 MDHEN, CDR2 SYDVKM. The CDR3 length is 14 residues. Trimming stripped 4 bases from V and 2 bases from J, with 11 bases between. The CDR3 region is CASSSAGSNYGYTF. The DNA for the CDR3 is TGTGCCAGCAGTTCCGCGGGATCCAACTATGGCTACACCTTC.

The J gene is TRBJ2-1, the V gene TRBV6-5, with 10 positions matching TRBD2. Germline trimming cut 2 bases from V and 2 bases from J; bases unmatched to any gene: 3. Germline CDR1 MNHEY, CDR2 SVGAGI. CDR3 length: 16 residues. This CDR3 reads CASSYASGGAYNEQFF. CDR3 nucleotides: TGTGCCAGCAGTTACGCGAGCGGGGGGGCCTACAATGAGCAGTTCTTC.

The V and J genes are TRBV2 and TRBJ1-2, with D unresolved. The germline gives CDR1 SNHLY, CDR2 FYNNEI. Trimming pared 4 bases from V and 8 bases from J, leaving 11 bases between. The CDR3 is 12 amino acids. The DNA of the CDR3 is TGTGCCAGCAGTGGTCTTAGAGGCGGCTACACCTTC. Translated: CASSGLRGGYTF.

The rearrangement uses TRBV7-9 and TRBJ1-1, with a weak D call TRBD1 (5 bases). The germline V gene encodes CDR1 SEHNR and CDR2 FQNEAQ (reference sequence). Trimming took 4 bases from V and 3 from J, leaving 12 bases between them. CDR3 length: 14 residues. CDR3 protein: CASSSQQGHTEAFF. CDR3 coding DNA: TGTGCCAGCAGCTCCCAGCAGGGTCACACTGAAGCTTTCTTT.

CDR3 residues: CASSRDINQPQHF. The DNA for the CDR3 is TGTGCCAGCAGCCGGGACATAAATCAGCCCCAGCATTTT. The chain links TRBV5-4 to TRBJ1-5; maybe TRBD1 (6 bases). Germline-derived CDR1 and CDR2 are SGHNT and YYREEE (reference sequence). V lost 4 bases to trimming and J lost 4 bases, with 9 bases between them. This CDR3 region has 13 residues.

The rearrangement joins TRBV19 to TRBJ2-5, with D possibly TRBD2 on 7 matching bases. V was shortened by 2 bases and J by 7 bases, with 14 bases between the two germline ends. In germline, CDR1 is LNHDA, CDR2 SQIVND (reference sequence). The CDR3 has 14 residues. CDR3 sequence: CASSIRRGAATQYF. CDR3 coding DNA: TGTGCCAGTAGTATAAGACGGGGGGCAGCGACCCAGTACTTC.

This clone was recorded a few times. V usage is TRBV7-9 and J usage is TRBJ2-1; no definite D call. The length of the CDR3 is 11 residues. V lost 1 base, J lost 8 bases, and 3 bases lay in between. Germline V lookup: CDR1 SEHNR, CDR2 FQNEAQ (reference sequence). CDR3 sequence: CASSLVYEQFF. The CDR3 nucleotides read TGTGCCAGCAGCTTAGTATATGAGCAGTTCTTC.

This chain uses TRBV15 with TRBJ1-5; 9 bases fit TRBD1. The CDR3 length is 16 residues. From germline, CDR1 is LNHNV and CDR2 YYDKDF (reference sequence). Losses at the gene ends were 1 base for V and 3 bases for J; bases not matched to a gene: 4. CDR3 DNA: TGTGCCACCAGCAGAGGCGGGACAGGGATCAATCAGCCCCAGCATTTT. Translation: CATSRGGTGINQPQHF. Complete variable domain (other parts from reference TRBV15 and TRBJ1-5): DAMVIQNPRYQVTQFGKPVTLSCSQTLNHNVMYWYQQKSSQAPKLLFHYYDKDFNNEADTPDNFQSRRPNTSFCFLDIRSPGLGDTAMYLCATSRGGTGINQPQHFGDGTRLSIL.